This section outlines one T cell receptor (beta chain) sequence together with its context. Its antigen is unidentified. Different DNA sequences within this sample yield the same CDR3. These data originate in a study of cytomegalovirus exposure and HLA in healthy donors. Whole-study results and caveats: A later analysis linked a missense variant in DCLRE1C to the trimming of TCR beta V and J genes. Within an earlier analysis, most TCR beta V segments proved productive either about 87% or about 30% of the time.

Primers for the PCR totalled 60 Vbeta and 13 Jbeta. The authors' processing: As a later analysis found, there were 60 million to 90 million unique TCR beta chains, of which about 10 million were shared. Sequenced by immunoSEQ multiplex PCR; TCRdb stores in-frame clones only, minus some. That table furnishes V, J and clone size, whereas the DNA furnished D and trimming. The table shows about 140,000 clones, with approximately 80% occurring only once. The J segment lost 2 bases and the V segment lost 6 bases, leaving 4 bases of the junction unmatched. Germline CDR1 is MNHEY and CDR2 is SVGAGI. This CDR3 spans 14 amino acids.

The specimen was PBMCs. V is TRBV6-5 and J is TRBJ1-5; 7 bases are a match to TRBD1. The sequence was collected from a female donor in good health and CMV-seronegative. CDR3 sequence: CASRGGGGNQPQHF. The CDR3 region has the DNA TGTGCCAGCAGAGGGGGCGGGGGCAATCAGCCCCAGCATTTT.